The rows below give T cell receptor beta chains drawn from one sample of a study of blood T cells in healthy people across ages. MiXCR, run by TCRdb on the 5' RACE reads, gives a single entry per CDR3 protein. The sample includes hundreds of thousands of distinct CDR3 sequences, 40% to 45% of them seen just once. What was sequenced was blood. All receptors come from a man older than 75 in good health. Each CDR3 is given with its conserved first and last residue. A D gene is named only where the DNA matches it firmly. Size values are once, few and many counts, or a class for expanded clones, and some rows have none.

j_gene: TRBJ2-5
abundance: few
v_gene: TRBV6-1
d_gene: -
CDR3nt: TGTGCCAGCAGTGAAGCTTTCGGCGGTCAAGAGACCCAGTACTTC
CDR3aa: CASSEAFGGQETQYF

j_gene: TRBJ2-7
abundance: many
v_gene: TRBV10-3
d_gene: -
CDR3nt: TGTGCCACTAGATTGACAGGCAGCTCCTACGAGCAGTACTTC
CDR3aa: CATRLTGSSYEQYF

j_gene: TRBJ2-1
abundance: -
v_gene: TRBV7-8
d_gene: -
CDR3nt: TGTTCCAGCAGTTCCATTGGATATGAGCAGTTCTTC
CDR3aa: CSSSSIGYEQFF

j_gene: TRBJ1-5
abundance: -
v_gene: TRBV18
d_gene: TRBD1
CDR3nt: TGTGCCAGCTCACTAGAAACAGGGGGCAATCAGCCCCAGCATTTT
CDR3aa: CASSLETGGNQPQHF

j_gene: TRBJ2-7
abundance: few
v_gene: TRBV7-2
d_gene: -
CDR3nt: TGTGCCAGCAGCTCCCGCGGGGGCGGCCACGAGCAGTACTTC
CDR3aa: CASSSRGGGHEQYF

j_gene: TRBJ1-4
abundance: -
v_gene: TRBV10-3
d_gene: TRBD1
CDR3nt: TGTGCCTCAACGACAGGGGGGAATGAAAAACTGTTTTTT
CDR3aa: CASTTGGNEKLFF

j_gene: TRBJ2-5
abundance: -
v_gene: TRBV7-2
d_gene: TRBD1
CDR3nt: TGTGCCAGCAGCCGACAGGGTAGGAGAGAGACCCAGTACTTC
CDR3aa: CASSRQGRRETQYF

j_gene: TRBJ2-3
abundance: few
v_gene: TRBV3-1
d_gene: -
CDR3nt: TGTGCCAGCAGCCAAGTAATGAGCGGGAGCACAGATACGCAGTATTTT
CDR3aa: CASSQVMSGSTDTQYF

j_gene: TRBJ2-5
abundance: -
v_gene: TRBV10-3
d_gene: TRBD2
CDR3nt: TGTGCCATCAGTGGGGAACGGCTAGCGGGAGCGGGAGAGACCCAGTACTTC
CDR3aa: CAISGERLAGAGETQYF

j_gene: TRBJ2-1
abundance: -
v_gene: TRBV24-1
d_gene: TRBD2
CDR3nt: TGTGCCACCAGCGCGGGACTAGCGGGAGTTGAGCAGTTCTTC
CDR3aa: CATSAGLAGVEQFF

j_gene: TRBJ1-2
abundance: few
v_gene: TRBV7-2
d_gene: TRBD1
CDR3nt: TGTGCCAGCAGCTACGACCGGGACAGGGAGTATGGCTACACCTTC
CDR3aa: CASSYDRDREYGYTF

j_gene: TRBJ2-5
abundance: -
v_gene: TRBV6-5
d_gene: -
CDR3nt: TGTGCCAGCGGCCCGGGGGCCCAGGGGAATGAGCAGTACTTC
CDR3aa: CASGPGAQGNEQYF

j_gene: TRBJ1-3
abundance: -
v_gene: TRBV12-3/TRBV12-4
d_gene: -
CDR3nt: TGTGCCACCGCAATATACTCTGGAAACACCATATATTTT
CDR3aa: CATAIYSGNTIYF

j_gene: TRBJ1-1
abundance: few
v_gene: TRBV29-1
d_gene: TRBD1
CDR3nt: TGCAGCGGCGCGACAGGGGCTGAAGCTTTCTTT
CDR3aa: CSGATGAEAFF

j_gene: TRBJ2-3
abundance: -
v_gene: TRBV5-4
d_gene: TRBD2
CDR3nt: TGTGCCAGCAGCTTCGGGACTAGCGGTACTAGCACAGATACGCAGTATTTT
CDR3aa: CASSFGTSGTSTDTQYF

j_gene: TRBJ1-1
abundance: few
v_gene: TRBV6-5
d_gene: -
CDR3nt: TGTGCCAGCAATAGGGCAATGAACACTGAAGCTTTCTTT
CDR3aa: CASNRAMNTEAFF

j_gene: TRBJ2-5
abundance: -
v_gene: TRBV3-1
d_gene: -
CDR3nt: TGTGCCAGCAGTCACGGGGCAAGAGGGGGGGTCTACCAAGAGACCCAGTACTTC
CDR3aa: CASSHGARGGVYQETQYF

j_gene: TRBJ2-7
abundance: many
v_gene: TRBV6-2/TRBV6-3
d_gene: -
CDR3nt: TGTGCCAGCAGTTCGGAGGCCGAGCAGTACTTC
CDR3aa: CASSSEAEQYF

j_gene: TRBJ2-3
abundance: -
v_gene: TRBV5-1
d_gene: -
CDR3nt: TGCGCCAGCAGCTTGGAGGCCTTTCTAGATACGCAGTATTTT
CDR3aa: CASSLEAFLDTQYF

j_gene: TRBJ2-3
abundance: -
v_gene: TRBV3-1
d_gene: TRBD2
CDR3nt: TGTGCCAGCAGCCTGTCGGGTAGCGGGGGGGCATTGGATACGCAGTATTTT
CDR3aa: CASSLSGSGGALDTQYF

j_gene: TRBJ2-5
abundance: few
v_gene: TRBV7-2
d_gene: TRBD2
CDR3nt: TGTGCCAGCAGCTTAGGGGTAGCGGGAGTCGAAGAGACCCAGTACTTC
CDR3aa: CASSLGVAGVEETQYF

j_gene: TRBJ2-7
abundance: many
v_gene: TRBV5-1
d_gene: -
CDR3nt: TGCGCCAGCAGACCCGAGGGCTACGAGCAGTACTTC
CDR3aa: CASRPEGYEQYF